This T cell receptor beta chain was sequenced for a study of T cells after yellow fever vaccination. Study results and caveats: Most primary-vaccination clones reappeared after the booster (approximately 95% CD4, roughly 90% CD8). A small proportion of clonotypes was detected in both the CD4 and CD8 compartments.

This clonotype was seen ten or more times. The antigen is unknown. V trimming: 3 bases; J trimming: 6 bases; junction bases outside the gene matches: 3. There are 14 residues in the CDR3. Looked up from germline, CDR1 is SGHRS and CDR2 is YFSETQ. By 5'RACE template switching, TCR cDNA was produced, with a universal primer site and UMIs added in the process. TCRdb ran MiXCR on the 5' RACE reads and lists one entry per CDR3 protein. Among about 260,000 distinct CDR3 sequences listed, 3.6% were seen once. Sequenced material: PBMCs, taken 15 days after the yellow fever booster vaccination. J is TRBJ1-1 and V is TRBV5-1, with 12 bases fitting TRBD1. The clonotype originates from a man aged 18 to 35 who received the YFV17D yellow fever vaccine. Here the CDR3 reads CASSWGQGAAEAFF. The DNA for the CDR3 is TGCGCCAGCAGCTGGGGACAGGGGGCTGCTGAAGCTTTCTTT.